This T cell receptor beta chain derives from a study of T cell responses to AZD1222 COVID-19 vaccine. General observations from the study: Researchers report vaccine-associated CD4 TCRs spanning spike, with dominance at 160-218 and 743-854. Seropositivity was recorded at baseline in only a handful of AZD1222 recipients. A rise in Spike-specific TCR breadth and depth followed two AZD1222 doses.

Repertoires were generated with immunoSEQ multiplex PCR, while TCRdb's copy carries only in-frame clones and drops some. The profile shows roughly 15,000 clones, about three quarters of them singletons. The V segment lost 1 base and the J segment 1 base; nucleotides outside the gene matches: 3. Germline CDR1 is MNHEY and CDR2 is SMNVEV (reference sequence). This CDR3 region has 16 residues. For this clone: Antigen unknown.

Second-dose intervals of approximately 4 or approximately 12 weeks were pooled. This receptor was taken from an adult who received the AZD1222 COVID-19 vaccine. The chain has TRBV27 and TRBJ2-3, with 9 bases identical to TRBD2. This specimen was peripheral blood, taken 28 days after the second AZD1222 dose. As DNA, the CDR3 is TGTGCCAGCAGTTTATGGGCTAGCGGGGGCACAGATACGCAGTATTTT. It yields the protein CASSLWASGGTDTQYF.